This T cell receptor beta chain was captured in a study of OX40 agonist ivuxolimab in advanced cancers. Study-level background: Partial responses were achieved by three patients: one hepatocellular carcinoma, two cutaneous melanoma. Findings and limits, study-wide: Dose levels from 0.1 to 3.0 mg/kg saw CD4+ and CD8+ blood T cells expand clonally by week 6.

This clone was found once. Antigen: not known. The CDR3 has 20 amino acids. V gave up 0 bases and J gave up 1 base; unmatched junction bases: 15. Germline values: CDR1 SGHTA, CDR2 FQGNSA. Assay used: immunoSEQ multiplex PCR; TCRdb lists only in-frame clones, some missing. The sample includes about 38,000 clones, roughly 80% of them seen just once. This TCR came from an adult with an advanced solid tumor such as melanoma, head and neck, liver or kidney cancer. The input for sequencing was CD4+ or CD8+ T cells sorted from blood, taken in a trial of the OX40 agonist ivuxolimab. V and J are TRBV7-2 and TRBJ1-3; 7 bases map to TRBD1. As DNA, the CDR3 is TGTGCCAGCAGCTTAGCCCCAAGTTCGACAGGGAGGGGGTCTGGAAACACCATATATTTT. It yields the protein CASSLAPSSTGRGSGNTIYF.